The entry below gives a single TCR beta chain sequence along with its context. No antigen is known for it. Per germline, CDR1 SGHTS and CDR2 YDEGEE. There are 16 residues in the CDR3. The V and J ends lost 7 bases and 4 bases respectively, with 21 bases between them. This sample is part of a study of Ad26.COV2.S vaccination and SARS-CoV-2 variants. General study points: Placebo recipients had lower spike-specific TCR breadth than vaccine recipients. Total T cell responses, in the TCR breadth and depth analyses, may have been underestimated. Substantial breadth was reportedly displayed by spike-specific CD8+ and CD4+ T cell responses after vaccination.

Treatment indicated: 15 to 20 received Ad26.COV2.S at low or high dose, single or two shots; 5 received placebo; per-sample allocation not given. The investigators took samples on day 63 after the first vaccine or placebo injection. The study used a vaccine consisting of an Ad26 vector that expressed Wuhan-strain SARS-CoV-2 spike. Libraries were prepared by immunoSEQ multiplex PCR; TCRdb keeps only in-frame clonotypes and omits some of them. The sample yields over 400,000 clones, roughly nine tenths seen once. This sample comprised peripheral blood, obtained in a trial of Ad26.COV2.S vaccine versus placebo. The chain has TRBV5-8 and TRBJ2-1, with D perhaps being TRBD1 or TRBD2 (5 bases each). This TCR was recovered from a person between 18 and 65 years old who received the Ad26.COV2.S COVID-19 vaccine or a placebo. CDR3 in amino acids: CASPAWNPGAYNEQFF. The CDR3 DNA reads TGTGCCAGCCCAGCTTGGAATCCCGGGGCATACAATGAGCAGTTCTTC.